A single T cell receptor beta chain is shown here with its context. In the original analysis: Amplifying reference gene primers gave estimates of nucleated cell counts. Clones were sequenced by immunoSEQ multiplex PCR, and TCRdb holds only the in-frame ones, with some missing. The DNA was the basis for D and trimming; V, J and clone size are from that table. The sample includes some 100,000 clones, approximately 84% seen only once; the top ten take nearly 25%. This CDR3 comprises 14 residues. V lost 1 base to trimming and J lost 6 bases; unmatched junction nucleotides: 3. Germline V gene sequence: CDR1 MGHDK, CDR2 SYGVNS. This sample is drawn from a study of blood T cell repertoires in COVID-19. Across the study: Spain, Italy and the United States supplied samples that represented acute and convalescent COVID-19. Sources were T cells, B-cell-depleted T cells, or PBMCs; the material itself was cDNA or gDNA.

The source of this sequence is a man at least 80 years old with active or convalescent COVID-19. The sequencing input was peripheral blood. This chain joins TRBV25-1 and TRBJ2-7, with 10 bases that match TRBD1. CDR3 region: CASSEFRDRGEQYF. CDR3 sequence (DNA): TGTGCCAGCAGTGAATTCAGGGACAGGGGCGAGCAGTACTTC.